This TCR beta chain appears in the sequencing data of a study of identical twins. This clonotype was seen at least ten times. CDR1 SQVTM and CDR2 ANQGSEA come from the germline V gene. Trimming removed 4 bases from V and 0 bases from J, with 9 bases in between. This CDR3 has 13 amino acids. TCRdb passed the 5' RACE reads through MiXCR, listing each CDR3 protein once. Of around 370,000 distinct CDR3 sequences detected, 8.5% to 10% appear once; the ten largest clones hold approximately 9.3%. Sequencing used naive T cells sorted from blood. This clonotype was obtained from a woman aged 50 to 65 in good health. This chain links TRBV29-1 with TRBJ1-1; D is perhaps TRBD1 (5 bases). CDR3: CSVVRGLNTEAFF. The CDR3 nucleotides read TGCAGCGTTGTAAGGGGATTGAACACTGAAGCTTTCTTT.